The 18 T cell receptor beta chains below come from one sample, sequenced in a study of cytomegalovirus exposure and HLA in healthy donors. The PCR was carried out with 60 Vbeta primers and 13 Jbeta primers. Profiled with immunoSEQ multiplex PCR; TCRdb holds only in-frame clones, not every one. The table lists around 180,000 clones, 70% to 80% of them singletons. The sample was PBMCs. These receptors originate from a woman aged 35 to 49 in good health and CMV-seronegative.

The V call is TRBV2, the J call TRBJ2-5; tentative D call: TRBD2 (6 bases). The CDR3 sequence is 15 residues long. The germline V gene has CDR1 SNHLY and CDR2 FYNNEI. V gave up 6 bases and J gave up 3 bases, with 17 bases separating them. The CDR3 DNA follows: TGTGCCAGCAGCCCCCCCCCTGCGGGAAAAGAGACCCAGTACTTC. This encodes CASSPPPAGKETQYF. The full variable domain, completed using reference TRBV2 and TRBJ2-5, is EPEVTQTPSHQVTQMGQEVILRCVPISNHLYFYWYRQILGQKVEFLVSFYNNEISEKSEIFDDQFSVERPDGSNFTLKIRSTKLEDSAMYFCASSPPPAGKETQYFGPGTRLLVL.

This chain uses TRBV11-3 with TRBJ2-5, with 9 bases matching TRBD2. Germline V gene lookup returns CDR1 SGHNT and CDR2 YENEEA. This CDR3 has 17 amino acids. The V gene end was trimmed by 2 bases and the J gene end by 0 bases; junction bases not matched to a gene: 7. In DNA form, the CDR3 reads TGTGCCAGCAGCTTAAGGAGGACTAGCGCCTACCAAGAGACCCAGTACTTC. It yields the protein CASSLRRTSAYQETQYF.

V and J are TRBV7-2 and TRBJ1-4; D is unclear. In germline, CDR1 is SGHTA, CDR2 FQGNSA. This CDR3 comprises 14 residues. V lost 5 bases and J lost 2, with 9 bases in between. The CDR3 loop reads CASSQTGTNEKLFF. For the CDR3, the DNA is TGTGCCAGCAGCCAGACCGGGACTAATGAAAAACTGTTTTTT.

The chain recombines TRBV28 with TRBJ2-7; 9 bases map to TRBD2. Germline V gene lookup returns CDR1 MDHEN and CDR2 SYDVKM. Trimming cost V 5 bases and J 1 base; bases outside gene matches: 18. This CDR3 has 19 residues. Here the CDR3 DNA reads TGTGCCAGCAGTCCCTTATCAGGATTCCTAGCGGGAACGTCCTACGAGCAGTACTTC. Translated: CASSPLSGFLAGTSYEQYF.

The chain couples TRBV18 to TRBJ2-5, with 11 bases identical to TRBD1. This CDR3 spans 15 amino acids. The germline V gene has CDR1 KGHSH and CDR2 LQKENI. The trim removed 6 bases at V and 5 bases at J, leaving 8 bases unmatched. The CDR3 DNA is TGTGCCAGCTCTCCAAGGACAGGGGGCATTGAGACCCAGTACTTC. This codes for CASSPRTGGIETQYF.

This chain joins TRBV5-4 and TRBJ2-5, with a tentative D call TRBD2 (7 bases). The V gene's germline CDR1 is SGHNT and CDR2 YYREEE (reference sequence). The CDR3 loop spans 15 amino acids. The V end lost 4 bases, the J end lost 1 base, and 14 bases lay between the germline ends. The CDR3 spells CASSKARGPQETQYF. CDR3 DNA sequence: TGTGCCAGCAGCAAGGCGCGGGGGCCCCAAGAGACCCAGTACTTC.

This clone was counted once. This chain links TRBV7-9 with TRBJ2-7; D might be TRBD1 (6 bases). The CDR3 is made up of 13 amino acids. Trimming pared 6 bases from V and 3 bases from J, leaving 12 bases between. From germline, CDR1 is SEHNR and CDR2 FQNEAQ (reference sequence). The CDR3 sequence is CASSRPDSYEQYF. The CDR3 DNA follows: TGTGCCAGCAGTCGCCCGGACAGCTACGAGCAGTACTTC.

This clone was seen only once. J is TRBJ1-2 and V is TRBV5-1; maybe TRBD1 (5 bases). The CDR3 consists of 15 residues. The V end was cut by 4 bases, the J end by 2 bases, with 15 bases between. CDR1 and CDR2 from the germline V gene are SGHRS and YFSETQ. The CDR3 loop is CASSVGGADNYGYTF. The CDR3 nucleotides read TGCGCCAGCAGCGTTGGAGGGGCGGACAACTATGGCTACACCTTC. Full variable domain (missing parts from reference TRBV5-1 and TRBJ1-2): KAGVTQTPRYLIKTRGQQVTLSCSPISGHRSVSWYQQTPGQGLQFLFEYFSETQRNKGNFPGRFSGRQFSNSRSEMNVSTLELGDSALYLCASSVGGADNYGYTFGSGTRLTVV.

The chain joins TRBV6-1 to TRBJ1-3; no reliable D call. The CDR3 extends over 13 amino acids. Deletions cut 5 bases from V and 4 bases from J, with 9 bases between. Germline V gives CDR1 MNHNS, CDR2 SASEGT. The CDR3 sequence: CASSPGIGNTIYF. As DNA, the CDR3 is TGTGCCAGCAGTCCGGGAATCGGAAACACCATATATTTT.

The chain couples TRBV15 to TRBJ2-7, with 11 bases aligning to TRBD1. The CDR3 has 16 amino acids. Trimming removed 6 bases from V and 7 bases from J; junction bases left unmatched: 14. Germline CDR1 is LNHNV and CDR2 is YYDKDF (reference sequence). The CDR3 nucleotides are TGTGCCACCAGTCCGCGCGCCCCGGGGACAGGGGGAGAGCAGTACTTC. Protein product: CATSPRAPGTGGEQYF.

The V and J genes are TRBV5-4 and TRBJ1-4; 8 bases agree with TRBD1. This CDR3 is 15 amino acids long. V shed 0 bases and J 7 bases; nucleotides not matched to a gene: 5. Per germline, CDR1 SGHNT and CDR2 YYREEE (reference sequence). The DNA for the CDR3 is TGTGCCAGCAGCTTGGGGGCAGGGGGCGTTGAAAAACTGTTTTTT. Amino acid sequence: CASSLGAGGVEKLFF.

The chain is built from TRBV28 and TRBJ2-5, with a tentative D call TRBD1 (5 bases). The germline CDR1 and CDR2 sequences are MDHEN and SYDVKM. V was pared by 7 bases and J by 5 bases, with 8 bases between. CDR3 length: 11 residues. CDR3 protein: CASKTEETQYF. The CDR3 DNA reads as TGTGCCAGCAAGACAGAGGAGACCCAGTACTTC.

The genes are TRBV5-1 and TRBJ1-2; 8 bases agree with TRBD1. Germline V CDR1 and CDR2: SGHRS, YFSETQ. Unmatched junction bases numbered 3, after V lost 4 bases and J lost 4 bases. The CDR3 has 13 residues. CDR3 nucleotide sequence: TGCGCCAGCAGCGCCGGGACAGGCTATGGCTACACCTTC. It is translated as CASSAGTGYGYTF.

The chain uses TRBV11-1 and TRBJ2-3; 7 bases map to TRBD1. The CDR3 totals 16 residues. V lost 5 bases, J lost 3 bases, and 11 bases stayed unmatched. CDR1 and CDR2 (germline): SGHAT, FQDESV (reference sequence). CDR3 nucleotides: TGTGCCAGCAGCGAAAGGACAGGATGGGGTACAGATACGCAGTATTTT. This gives the protein CASSERTGWGTDTQYF.

The J gene is TRBJ2-2, the V gene TRBV28; D possibly corresponds to TRBD1 (5 bases). The V gene lost 8 bases and the J gene lost 3 bases, with 13 bases spanning the gap. Germline CDR1 reads MDHEN; CDR2 reads SYDVKM. The CDR3 contains 14 residues. This CDR3 reads CASHKGAYTGELFF. DNA for the CDR3: TGTGCCAGCCACAAAGGGGCTTACACCGGGGAGCTGTTTTTT.

The V and J genes are TRBV11-3 and TRBJ2-1; TRBD2 matches at 10 bases. Germline values: CDR1 SGHNT, CDR2 YENEEA. Losses at the gene ends were 5 bases for V and 12 bases for J; bases not matched to a gene: 19. The CDR3 has 17 residues. CDR3 protein: CASSPTGVAGGRARQFF. The DNA of the CDR3 is TGTGCCAGCAGCCCTACGGGGGTAGCGGGGGGTCGGGCAAGGCAGTTCTTC.

The J gene is TRBJ1-1, the V gene TRBV2; D uncertain. CDR1 is SNHLY, CDR2 FYNNEI, per germline. Trimming took off 6 bases at V and 2 bases at J, with 13 bases between the two ends. This CDR3 is built from 14 residues. The CDR3 DNA reads TGTGCCAGCAGCCCACAATCATCTAACACTGAAGCTTTCTTT. Protein sequence: CASSPQSSNTEAFF.

CDR3 loop: CASSVGSMRGKATGGYTF. In DNA form, the CDR3 reads TGTGCCAGCAGCGTAGGTAGTATGCGGGGGAAGGCGACGGGAGGCTACACCTTC. V usage is TRBV9 and J usage is TRBJ1-2; D may be TRBD1 (5 bases). Germline CDR1 reads SGDLS; CDR2 reads YYNGEE. The V end lost 0 bases, the J end lost 8 bases, and 26 bases lay between the germline ends. This CDR3 is 18 amino acids long.